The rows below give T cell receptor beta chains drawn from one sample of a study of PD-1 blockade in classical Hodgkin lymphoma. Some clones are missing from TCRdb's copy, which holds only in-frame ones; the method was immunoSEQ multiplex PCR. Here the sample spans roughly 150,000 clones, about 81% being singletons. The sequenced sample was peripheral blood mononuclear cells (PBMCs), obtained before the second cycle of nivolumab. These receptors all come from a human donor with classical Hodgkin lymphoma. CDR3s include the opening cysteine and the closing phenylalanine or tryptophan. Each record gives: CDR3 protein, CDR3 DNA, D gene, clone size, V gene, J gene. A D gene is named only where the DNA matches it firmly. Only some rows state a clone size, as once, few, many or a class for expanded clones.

CDR3aa: CASSLIAGANVLTF
CDR3nt: TGTGCCAGCAGCTTAATAGCTGGGGCCAACGTCCTGACTTTC
d_gene: -
abundance: -
v_gene: TRBV7-3
j_gene: TRBJ2-6

CDR3aa: CASSIGGYYEQYF
CDR3nt: TGTGCCAGTAGTATTGGTGGTTACTACGAGCAGTACTTC
d_gene: -
abundance: -
v_gene: TRBV19
j_gene: TRBJ2-7

CDR3aa: CASSSGTGTYEQYF
CDR3nt: TGTGCCAGCAGTTCCGGGACAGGTACCTACGAGCAGTACTTC
d_gene: TRBD1
abundance: -
v_gene: TRBV6-5
j_gene: TRBJ2-7

CDR3aa: CASSSPTQETQYF
CDR3nt: TGCGCCAGCAGCTCTCCGACCCAAGAGACCCAGTACTTC
d_gene: -
abundance: -
v_gene: TRBV5-1
j_gene: TRBJ2-5

CDR3aa: CASSEVYTDTQYF
CDR3nt: TGTGCCAGCAGTGAAGTGTACACAGATACGCAGTATTTT
d_gene: -
abundance: -
v_gene: TRBV2
j_gene: TRBJ2-3

CDR3aa: CASSHEGGWSYEQYF
CDR3nt: TGTGCCAGCAGCCACGAGGGGGGCTGGTCCTACGAGCAGTACTTC
d_gene: -
abundance: -
v_gene: TRBV27
j_gene: TRBJ2-7

CDR3aa: CASSVVGMGANVLTF
CDR3nt: TGTGCCAGCAGCGTAGTCGGAATGGGGGCCAACGTCCTGACTTTC
d_gene: -
abundance: once
v_gene: TRBV9
j_gene: TRBJ2-6

CDR3aa: CASSSGGPTGELFF
CDR3nt: TGCGCCAGCAGCTCGGGGGGCCCCACCGGGGAGCTGTTTTTT
d_gene: -
abundance: -
v_gene: TRBV5-1
j_gene: TRBJ2-2

CDR3aa: CASSFARGTEAFF
CDR3nt: TGTGCCAGCAGCTTTGCTCGTGGCACTGAAGCTTTCTTT
d_gene: -
abundance: -
v_gene: TRBV7-2
j_gene: TRBJ1-1

CDR3aa: CASRPGQINQPQHF
CDR3nt: TGTGCCAGCAGACCCGGACAGATAAATCAGCCCCAGCATTTT
d_gene: -
abundance: -
v_gene: TRBV6-6
j_gene: TRBJ1-5

CDR3aa: CASSYSSGHPHSYTF
CDR3nt: TGTGCCAGCAGTTACTCCTCGGGACACCCCCATAGCTACACCTTC
d_gene: -
abundance: -
v_gene: TRBV6-5
j_gene: TRBJ1-2

CDR3aa: CASSEFSGANVLTF
CDR3nt: TGTGCCAGCAGTGAGTTCTCTGGGGCCAACGTCCTGACTTTC
d_gene: -
abundance: -
v_gene: TRBV6-5
j_gene: TRBJ2-6

CDR3aa: CASKGGVNSPLHF
CDR3nt: TGTGCCAGCAAAGGTGGGGTAAATTCACCCCTCCACTTT
d_gene: -
abundance: -
v_gene: TRBV6-5
j_gene: TRBJ1-6

CDR3aa: CSAEGTVGEQFF
CDR3nt: TGCAGCGCGGAGGGTACCGTAGGTGAGCAGTTCTTC
d_gene: -
abundance: -
v_gene: TRBV29-1
j_gene: TRBJ2-1

CDR3aa: CASSLGQGASSPLHF
CDR3nt: TGTGCCAGCAGCTTAGGGCAGGGGGCGAGTTCACCCCTCCACTTT
d_gene: TRBD1
abundance: few
v_gene: TRBV11-2
j_gene: TRBJ1-6

CDR3aa: CAWSVSGPSSYEQYF
CDR3nt: TGTGCCTGGAGTGTAAGTGGCCCCAGCTCCTACGAGCAGTACTTC
d_gene: -
abundance: -
v_gene: TRBV30
j_gene: TRBJ2-7

CDR3aa: CASRGDRNTEAFF
CDR3nt: TGTGCCAGCAGGGGGGACAGGAACACTGAAGCTTTCTTT
d_gene: TRBD1
abundance: -
v_gene: TRBV6-5
j_gene: TRBJ1-1

CDR3aa: CASSFVAGGYNEQFF
CDR3nt: TGTGCCAGCAGCTTCGTAGCGGGGGGGTACAATGAGCAGTTCTTC
d_gene: TRBD2
abundance: once
v_gene: TRBV7-3
j_gene: TRBJ2-1

CDR3aa: CASSFWGEQETQYF
CDR3nt: TGTGCCAGCAGTTTTTGGGGAGAGCAAGAGACCCAGTACTTC
d_gene: -
abundance: -
v_gene: TRBV28
j_gene: TRBJ2-5

CDR3aa: CASSLSRTGYTEAFF
CDR3nt: TGTGCCAGCAGTTTATCGCGGACAGGGTACACTGAAGCTTTCTTT
d_gene: TRBD1
abundance: -
v_gene: TRBV28
j_gene: TRBJ1-1

CDR3aa: CASSYAGNEQFF
CDR3nt: TGTGCCAGCAGCTATGCCGGGAATGAGCAGTTCTTC
d_gene: -
abundance: once
v_gene: TRBV11-2
j_gene: TRBJ2-1

CDR3aa: CAANQQGPSNQPQHF
CDR3nt: TGTGCCGCCAACCAGCAGGGACCTAGCAATCAGCCCCAGCATTTT
d_gene: -
abundance: -
v_gene: TRBV19
j_gene: TRBJ1-5

CDR3aa: CASSPPGQGAYEQYF
CDR3nt: TGTGCCAGCAGCCCTCCGGGACAGGGGGCTTACGAGCAGTACTTC
d_gene: TRBD1
abundance: -
v_gene: TRBV13
j_gene: TRBJ2-7

CDR3aa: CASSLAGRDETQYF
CDR3nt: TGTGCCAGCAGTTTAGCGGGGAGGGATGAGACCCAGTACTTC
d_gene: TRBD2
abundance: -
v_gene: TRBV5-6
j_gene: TRBJ2-5

CDR3aa: CASSLKGAFVQPQHF
CDR3nt: TGTGCCAGCAGCTTGAAGGGGGCATTTGTTCAGCCCCAGCATTTT
d_gene: TRBD1
abundance: once
v_gene: TRBV5-6
j_gene: TRBJ1-5

CDR3aa: CASSGPPQGNKAFF
CDR3nt: TGTGCCAGCAGCGGACCCCCACAGGGTAACAAAGCTTTCTTT
d_gene: -
abundance: once
v_gene: TRBV9
j_gene: TRBJ1-1

CDR3aa: CASSLRGAVGYTF
CDR3nt: TGTGCCAGCAGCTTACGAGGGGCTGTTGGCTACACCTTC
d_gene: -
abundance: -
v_gene: TRBV7-2
j_gene: TRBJ1-2

CDR3aa: CASSYVSQGYGYTF
CDR3nt: TGTGCCAGCAGTTACGTCTCTCAGGGGTATGGCTACACCTTC
d_gene: -
abundance: -
v_gene: TRBV6-6
j_gene: TRBJ1-2

CDR3aa: CASSTSGIVSGELFF
CDR3nt: TGTGCCAGCAGTACTAGCGGGATCGTCTCCGGGGAGCTGTTTTTT
d_gene: TRBD2
abundance: -
v_gene: TRBV6-6
j_gene: TRBJ2-2

CDR3aa: CASSLGTYEQYF
CDR3nt: TGCGCCAGCAGCTTGGGTACCTACGAGCAGTACTTC
d_gene: -
abundance: once
v_gene: TRBV5-1
j_gene: TRBJ2-7

CDR3aa: CASSRDRGKTQYF
CDR3nt: TGTGCCAGCAGCCGGGACCGAGGAAAGACCCAGTACTTC
d_gene: -
abundance: once
v_gene: TRBV11-1
j_gene: TRBJ2-5

CDR3aa: CASSYNRDGYEQYF
CDR3nt: TGCGCCAGCAGCTATAACAGGGACGGCTACGAGCAGTACTTC
d_gene: -
abundance: -
v_gene: TRBV5-1
j_gene: TRBJ2-7

CDR3aa: CASTREENTEAFF
CDR3nt: TGTGCCAGCACCCGTGAGGAGAACACTGAAGCTTTCTTT
d_gene: -
abundance: -
v_gene: TRBV2
j_gene: TRBJ1-1

CDR3aa: CARSIPSEATNEKLFF
CDR3nt: TGTGCCAGAAGCATACCTTCAGAGGCAACTAATGAAAAACTGTTTTTT
d_gene: -
abundance: -
v_gene: TRBV5-3
j_gene: TRBJ1-4

CDR3aa: CASSESYGDRYEQYF
CDR3nt: TGCGCCAGCAGTGAGTCTTATGGGGACCGCTACGAGCAGTACTTC
d_gene: -
abundance: large
v_gene: TRBV10-2
j_gene: TRBJ2-7

CDR3aa: CASSYSENLNTEAFF
CDR3nt: TGTGCCAGCAGTTACTCCGAGAATCTGAACACTGAAGCTTTCTTT
d_gene: -
abundance: -
v_gene: TRBV6-6
j_gene: TRBJ1-1

CDR3aa: CASSPSLAGGGYNEQFF
CDR3nt: TGTGCCAGCAGCCCTTCTCTAGCGGGAGGGGGGTACAATGAGCAGTTCTTC
d_gene: TRBD2
abundance: -
v_gene: TRBV5-4
j_gene: TRBJ2-1

CDR3aa: CASSLEVTMGPQQFF
CDR3nt: TGTGCCAGCAGCTTAGAGGTAACCATGGGGCCTCAGCAGTTCTTC
d_gene: -
abundance: -
v_gene: TRBV7-9
j_gene: TRBJ2-1

CDR3aa: CASSESGPDTQYF
CDR3nt: TGTGCCAGCAGTGAGTCCGGACCCGATACGCAGTATTTT
d_gene: -
abundance: few
v_gene: TRBV25-1
j_gene: TRBJ2-3

CDR3aa: CASSLSGARGYEQYF
CDR3nt: TGTGCCAGCAGCTTGTCCGGGGCCAGGGGTTACGAGCAGTACTTC
d_gene: -
abundance: -
v_gene: TRBV7-9
j_gene: TRBJ2-7

CDR3aa: CASSRYDGETQYF
CDR3nt: TGTGCCAGTAGCCGATACGACGGAGAGACCCAGTACTTC
d_gene: -
abundance: -
v_gene: TRBV19
j_gene: TRBJ2-5

CDR3aa: CATKTGTGGDEQYF
CDR3nt: TGTGCCACCAAAACCGGGACAGGGGGCGACGAGCAGTACTTC
d_gene: TRBD1
abundance: -
v_gene: TRBV15
j_gene: TRBJ2-7

CDR3aa: CASSVVAGGRNEQFF
CDR3nt: TGTGCCAGCAGCGTAGTAGCGGGGGGGCGCAATGAGCAGTTCTTC
d_gene: TRBD2
abundance: -
v_gene: TRBV9
j_gene: TRBJ2-1

CDR3aa: CAISEDRSLEKLFF
CDR3nt: TGTGCCATCAGCGAAGACAGGAGTCTTGAAAAACTGTTTTTT
d_gene: -
abundance: -
v_gene: TRBV10-3
j_gene: TRBJ1-4

CDR3aa: CASSLDRLATNEQFF
CDR3nt: TGTGCCAGCAGCTTAGACCGACTAGCGACCAATGAGCAGTTCTTC
d_gene: TRBD2
abundance: -
v_gene: TRBV7-9
j_gene: TRBJ2-1

CDR3aa: CASSKQGPPRLGDTQYF
CDR3nt: TGTGCCAGCAGCAAACAGGGCCCGCCACGATTGGGAGATACGCAGTATTTT
d_gene: -
abundance: -
v_gene: TRBV7-9
j_gene: TRBJ2-3

CDR3aa: CASSDNPSRFTNEQFF
CDR3nt: TGTGCCAGCAGTGACAATCCTAGTAGGTTTACGAATGAGCAGTTCTTC
d_gene: -
abundance: -
v_gene: TRBV6-4
j_gene: TRBJ2-1

CDR3aa: CASNLGAGTRHEQYF
CDR3nt: TGTGCCAGCAACCTGGGCGCAGGAACCCGGCACGAGCAGTACTTC
d_gene: -
abundance: -
v_gene: TRBV5-8
j_gene: TRBJ2-7

CDR3aa: CASSYSAGMRPPLHF
CDR3nt: TGTGCCAGCAGTTACTCCGCAGGGATGAGGCCACCCCTCCACTTT
d_gene: -
abundance: -
v_gene: TRBV6-6
j_gene: TRBJ1-6

CDR3aa: CASSPRHNLYEQYF
CDR3nt: TGTGCCAGCAGCCCCCGACATAACCTCTACGAGCAGTACTTC
d_gene: -
abundance: -
v_gene: TRBV7-6
j_gene: TRBJ2-7

CDR3aa: CVSSFRTGTAEAFF
CDR3nt: TGCGTCAGCAGCTTTAGGACAGGGACCGCTGAAGCTTTCTTT
d_gene: TRBD1
abundance: -
v_gene: TRBV5-1
j_gene: TRBJ1-1

CDR3aa: CASSSRGGNYEQYF
CDR3nt: TGTGCCAGCAGCTCCCGGGGGGGGAATTACGAGCAGTACTTC
d_gene: TRBD2
abundance: -
v_gene: TRBV7-2
j_gene: TRBJ2-7